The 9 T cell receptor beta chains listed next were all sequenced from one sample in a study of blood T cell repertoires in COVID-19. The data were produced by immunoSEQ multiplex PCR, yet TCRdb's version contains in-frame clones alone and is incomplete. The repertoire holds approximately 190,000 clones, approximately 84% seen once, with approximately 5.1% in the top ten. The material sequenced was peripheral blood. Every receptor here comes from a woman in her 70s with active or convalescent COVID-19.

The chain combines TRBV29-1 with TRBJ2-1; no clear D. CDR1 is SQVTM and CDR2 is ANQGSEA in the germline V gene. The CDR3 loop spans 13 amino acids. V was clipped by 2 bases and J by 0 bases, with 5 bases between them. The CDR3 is CSVERSSYNEQFF. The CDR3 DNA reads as TGCAGCGTTGAACGGAGCTCCTACAATGAGCAGTTCTTC.

The CDR3 DNA follows: TGTGCCAGCAGCAAAACAGGGAATCAGCCCCAGCATTTT. This translates into CASSKTGNQPQHF. The V call is TRBV7-2, the J call TRBJ1-5, with a weak D call TRBD1 (6 bases). The V gene's germline CDR1 is SGHTA and CDR2 FQGNSA. The CDR3 sequence is 13 residues long. V was clipped by 5 bases and J by 4 bases, with 9 bases between them.

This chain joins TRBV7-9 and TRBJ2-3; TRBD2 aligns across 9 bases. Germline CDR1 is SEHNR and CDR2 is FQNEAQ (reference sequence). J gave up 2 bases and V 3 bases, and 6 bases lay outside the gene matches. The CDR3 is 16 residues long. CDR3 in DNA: TGTGCCAGCAGCTTTTCGGCGGGAGGGCTCACAGATACGCAGTATTTT. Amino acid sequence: CASSFSAGGLTDTQYF.

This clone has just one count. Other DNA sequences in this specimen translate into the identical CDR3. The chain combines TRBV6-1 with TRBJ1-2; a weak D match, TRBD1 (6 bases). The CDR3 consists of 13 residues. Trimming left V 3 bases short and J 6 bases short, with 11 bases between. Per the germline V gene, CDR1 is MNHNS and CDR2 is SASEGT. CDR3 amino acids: CASSEEQGDGYTF. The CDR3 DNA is TGTGCCAGCAGTGAGGAACAGGGCGATGGCTACACCTTC.

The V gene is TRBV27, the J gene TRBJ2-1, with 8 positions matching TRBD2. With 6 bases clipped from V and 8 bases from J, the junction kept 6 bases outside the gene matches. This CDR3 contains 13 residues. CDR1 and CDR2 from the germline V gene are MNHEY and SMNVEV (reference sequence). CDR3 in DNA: TGTGCCAGCAGGCCAGCGGGAGCTTATGAGCAGTTCTTC. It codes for CASRPAGAYEQFF.

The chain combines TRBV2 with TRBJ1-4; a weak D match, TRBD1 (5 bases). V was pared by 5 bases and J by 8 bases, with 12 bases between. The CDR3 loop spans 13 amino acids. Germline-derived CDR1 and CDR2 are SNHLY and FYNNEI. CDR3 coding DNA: TGTGCCAGCAGTCTAAGGGGTGGGGAAAAACTGTTTTTT. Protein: CASSLRGGEKLFF.

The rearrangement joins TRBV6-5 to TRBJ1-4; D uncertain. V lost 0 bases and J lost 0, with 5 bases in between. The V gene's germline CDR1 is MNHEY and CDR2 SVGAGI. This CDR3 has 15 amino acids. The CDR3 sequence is CASSYSTATNEKLFF. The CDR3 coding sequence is TGTGCCAGCAGTTACTCAACGGCAACTAATGAAAAACTGTTTTTT.

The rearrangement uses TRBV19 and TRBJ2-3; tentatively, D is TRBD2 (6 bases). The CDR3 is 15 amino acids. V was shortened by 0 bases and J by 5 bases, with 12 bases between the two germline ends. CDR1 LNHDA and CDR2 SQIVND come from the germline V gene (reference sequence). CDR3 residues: CASSIEDGRVDTQYF. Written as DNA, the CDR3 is TGTGCCAGTAGTATAGAGGACGGGAGAGTAGATACGCAGTATTTT.

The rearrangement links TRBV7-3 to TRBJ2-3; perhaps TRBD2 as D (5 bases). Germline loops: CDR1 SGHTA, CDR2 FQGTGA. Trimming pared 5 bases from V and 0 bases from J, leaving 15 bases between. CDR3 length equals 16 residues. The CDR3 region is CASSTSPGYSTDTQYF. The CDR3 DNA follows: TGTGCCAGCAGCACATCACCGGGATATAGCACAGATACGCAGTATTTT.